Each of the 23 T cell receptor beta chains below was sequenced from the same sample in a study of cytomegalovirus exposure and HLA in healthy donors. PCR was performed using 60 Vbeta and 13 Jbeta primers. The assay was immunoSEQ multiplex PCR, and TCRdb's table has in-frame clones only and misses some. This sample has about 180,000 clones, with over 75% found just once. Sequencing was performed on PBMCs. The receptors shown here come from a man aged 55 to 69 in good health and CMV-seronegative.

J is TRBJ1-2 and V is TRBV5-4, with D tentatively TRBD1 (6 bases). V was shortened by 3 bases and J by 4 bases, with 16 bases between the two germline ends. This CDR3 contains 15 residues. Germline loops: CDR1 SGHNT, CDR2 YYREEE (reference sequence). The CDR3 loop is CASSSPGEWGYGYTF. CDR3 coding DNA: TGTGCCAGCAGCTCACCAGGGGAGTGGGGCTATGGCTACACCTTC.

The V call is TRBV7-8, the J call TRBJ1-2; no firm D call. The CDR3 runs 14 residues. The V gene's germline CDR1 is SGHVS and CDR2 FQNEAQ. Trimming shortened V by 5 bases and J by 2 bases, and 12 bases separated the two germline ends. The CDR3 loop is CASSPTTSNYGYTF. In DNA, the CDR3 is TGTGCCAGCAGCCCAACGACTTCAAACTATGGCTACACCTTC.

This clone appeared once. V usage is TRBV2 and J usage is TRBJ2-1, with TRBD1 matching 8 bases. The CDR3 is 14 amino acids. The ends lost 4 bases at V and 8 bases at J; junction bases unmatched: 7. Per the germline V gene, CDR1 is SNHLY and CDR2 is FYNNEI. The CDR3 region is CASSVQGAGDEQFF. Written as DNA, the CDR3 is TGTGCCAGCAGTGTGCAGGGGGCTGGGGATGAGCAGTTCTTC.

CDR3 region: CASSLVAGTGTSDEQFF. CDR3 bases: TGTGCCAGCAGCTTAGTAGCCGGGACAGGAACAAGCGATGAGCAGTTCTTC. This chain links TRBV7-9 with TRBJ2-1; TRBD1 agrees at 8 bases. The CDR3 consists of 17 residues. From germline, CDR1 is SEHNR and CDR2 FQNEAQ (reference sequence). The V gene end was trimmed by 1 base and the J gene end by 8 bases; junction bases not matched to a gene: 13.

The V call is TRBV14, the J call TRBJ1-1; D is ambiguous. CDR1 and CDR2 from the germline V gene are SGHDN and FVKESK. Trimming took off 2 bases at V and 7 bases at J, with 17 bases between the two ends. This CDR3 has 15 amino acids. The CDR3 is CASSQRWTGRSEAFF. CDR3 DNA: TGTGCCAGCAGCCAAAGGTGGACTGGTCGTAGTGAAGCTTTCTTT. The full variable domain, completed using reference TRBV14 and TRBJ1-1, is EAGVTQFPSHSVIEKGQTVTLRCDPISGHDNLYWYRRVMGKEIKFLLHFVKESKQDESGMPNNRFLAERTGGTYSTLKVQPAELEDSGVYFCASSQRWTGRSEAFFGQGTRLTVV.

The rearrangement joins TRBV6-6 to TRBJ2-7; the D is unclear. V was shortened by 2 bases and J by 6 bases, with 8 bases between the two germline ends. The V gene's germline CDR1 is MNHNY and CDR2 SVGAGI (reference sequence). CDR3 length: 12 amino acids. Written as DNA, the CDR3 is TGTGCCAGCAGTTACCCCGGCGGCGAGCAGTACTTC. Residues: CASSYPGGEQYF.

This chain joins TRBV5-4 and TRBJ2-7; 7 bases align to TRBD1. The CDR3 consists of 13 residues. V shed 1 base, J shed 5 bases, and the junction held 3 bases outside the gene matches. The germline gives CDR1 SGHNT, CDR2 YYREEE (reference sequence). The CDR3 nucleotides are TGTGCCAGCAGCTTGAAGGGGGCCCACGAGCAGTACTTC. This translates into CASSLKGAHEQYF.

The chain has TRBV15 and TRBJ1-1; no clear D gene. The CDR3 loop spans 16 amino acids. The V end was cut by 0 bases, the J end by 0 bases, with 11 bases between. From germline, CDR1 is LNHNV and CDR2 YYDKDF (reference sequence). CDR3 region: CATSRDLGGLNTEAFF. The CDR3 nucleotides are TGTGCCACCAGCAGAGATTTGGGCGGGCTGAACACTGAAGCTTTCTTT.

The chain employs TRBV4-1 and TRBJ2-1; D not certain. This CDR3 has 12 amino acids. Germline V lookup: CDR1 MGHRA, CDR2 YSYEKL. With 6 bases removed from V and 8 bases from J, the gap between germline ends came to 11 bases. The DNA of the CDR3 is TGCGCCAGCAGTCGCAACCCGGATGAGCAGTTCTTC. This sequence encodes CASSRNPDEQFF.

The chain couples TRBV7-8 to TRBJ1-3; 9 bases are a match to TRBD1. Germline V gives CDR1 SGHVS, CDR2 FQNEAQ. This CDR3 is 18 amino acids long. V shed 1 base, J shed 3 bases, and the junction held 10 bases outside the gene matches. The CDR3 region has the DNA TGTGCCAGCAGCTTAGTTGGGACAGGGAACAAGGGTGGAAACACCATATATTTT. Translation gives CASSLVGTGNKGGNTIYF.

This clone was counted only a few times. This chain uses TRBV2 with TRBJ1-5; possibly TRBD1 for D (5 bases). V lost 1 base and J lost 6, with 13 bases in between. The CDR3 is made up of 15 amino acids. Per germline, CDR1 SNHLY and CDR2 FYNNEI. The CDR3 nucleotides are TGTGCCAGCAGTGAAGGGCAGGGCGTCGTTCAGCCCCAGCATTTT. Residues: CASSEGQGVVQPQHF.

V usage is TRBV4-1 and J usage is TRBJ2-7; 7 nucleotides match TRBD1. The length of the CDR3 is 16 residues. Germline trimming cut 3 bases from V and 0 bases from J; bases unmatched to any gene: 8. CDR1 and CDR2 (germline): MGHRA, YSYEKL. The CDR3 DNA sequence: TGCGCCAGCAGCCAGGAGGAGACAGGGCTCTCCTACGAGCAGTACTTC. Translated: CASSQEETGLSYEQYF.

This clone was counted only a few times. The genes are TRBV2 and TRBJ1-2; 7 bases match TRBD1. V lost 1 base and J lost 2; bases outside the gene matches: 7. The CDR3 is made up of 16 amino acids. Per the germline V gene, CDR1 is SNHLY and CDR2 is FYNNEI. The CDR3 nucleotides read TGTGCCAGCAGTGAAGGCCTACAGGGGAACAACTATGGCTACACCTTC. This translates into CASSEGLQGNNYGYTF.

The chain links TRBV5-5 to TRBJ2-6, with a possible D match to TRBD2 (6 bases). The CDR3 runs 18 residues. V was trimmed by 0 bases and J by 1 base, leaving 14 bases between them. Germline CDR1 is SGHKS and CDR2 is YYEKEE (reference sequence). Here the CDR3 DNA reads TGTGCCAGCAGCTTGGCCGGGGACTTATCTTCTGGGGCCAACGTCCTGACTTTC. This encodes CASSLAGDLSSGANVLTF. Together with reference TRBV5-5 and TRBJ2-6, the CDR3 gives the full variable domain: DAGVTQSPTHLIKTRGQQVTLRCSPISGHKSVSWYQQVLGQGPQFIFQYYEKEERGRGNFPDRFSARQFPNYSSELNVNALLLGDSALYLCASSLAGDLSSGANVLTFGAGSRLTVL.

This clone was counted once. The chain links TRBV18 to TRBJ1-4; TRBD1 matches at 8 bases. This CDR3 contains 15 residues. The V and J ends lost 4 bases and 3 bases, in that order; junction bases with no gene match: 4. Germline V gives CDR1 KGHSH, CDR2 LQKENI. As DNA, the CDR3 is TGTGCCAGCTCACTGGACAGGGATGCTAATGAAAAACTGTTTTTT. Translated: CASSLDRDANEKLFF. Variable domain in full (rest from reference TRBV18 and TRBJ1-4): NAGVMQNPRHLVRRRGQEARLRCSPMKGHSHVYWYRQLPEEGLKFMVYLQKENIIDESGMPKERFSAEFPKEGPSILRIQQVVRGDSAAYFCASSLDRDANEKLFFGSGTQLSVL.

The rearrangement joins TRBV7-4 to TRBJ1-5; 8 positions match TRBD1. The CDR3 loop spans 15 amino acids. Germline lookup yields CDR1 SGHVT and CDR2 SQSDAQ. J gave up 4 bases and V 6 bases, and 8 bases lay outside the gene matches. CDR3 amino acids: CASSPPGQVNQPQHF. In DNA form, the CDR3 reads TGTGCCAGCAGTCCGCCGGGACAGGTAAATCAGCCCCAGCATTTT. Combining the CDR3 with reference TRBV7-4 and TRBJ1-5 gives the whole variable domain GAGVSQSPRYKVAKRGRDVALRCDSISGHVTLYWYRQTLGQGSEVLTYSQSDAQRDKSGRPSGRFSAERPERSVSTLKIQRTEQGDSAVYLCASSPPGQVNQPQHFGDGTRLSIL.

The J gene is TRBJ2-7, the V gene TRBV19; a weak D match, TRBD2 (5 bases). V was pared by 5 bases and J by 7 bases, with 15 bases between. This CDR3 has 13 residues. CDR1 and CDR2 from the germline V gene are LNHDA and SQIVND (reference sequence). CDR3: CASSSGLRGEQYF. CDR3 sequence (DNA): TGTGCCAGTAGTTCAGGACTCCGCGGGGAGCAGTACTTC. Supplemented by reference TRBV19 and TRBJ2-7, the full variable domain reads DGGITQSPKYLFRKEGQNVTLSCEQNLNHDAMYWYRQDPGQGLRLIYYSQIVNDFQKGDIAEGYSVSREKKESFPLTVTSAQKNPTAFYLCASSSGLRGEQYFGPGTRLTVT.

The chain links TRBV19 to TRBJ1-2; no clear D gene. Germline loops: CDR1 LNHDA, CDR2 SQIVND (reference sequence). The CDR3 loop spans 15 amino acids. The germline V and J ends were trimmed by 1 base and 4 bases, with 13 bases remaining between them. CDR3 DNA sequence: TGTGCCAGTAGTATAGGACTAGAGATTAGCTATGGCTACACCTTC. It is translated as CASSIGLEISYGYTF.

The rearrangement links TRBV5-4 to TRBJ2-5; 7 nucleotides match TRBD1. Losses at the gene ends were 4 bases for V and 5 bases for J; bases not matched to a gene: 8. This CDR3 spans 14 amino acids. CDR1 and CDR2 (germline): SGHNT, YYREEE (reference sequence). Here the CDR3 DNA reads TGTGCCAGCAGCATGGGACAGTCCATGGAGACCCAGTACTTC. Translated, it gives CASSMGQSMETQYF.

This chain links TRBV7-2 with TRBJ2-7; D perhaps matches TRBD2 (6 bases). Deletions cut 4 bases from V and 5 bases from J, with 12 bases between. Germline CDR1 is SGHTA and CDR2 is FQGNSA. This CDR3 has 13 amino acids. The CDR3 reads CASSSGRGDEQYF. As DNA, the CDR3 is TGTGCCAGCAGCTCGGGGCGGGGAGACGAGCAGTACTTC.

V is TRBV7-9 and J is TRBJ1-1, with 10 bases aligning to TRBD1. Germline-derived CDR1 and CDR2 are SEHNR and FQNEAQ (reference sequence). J was trimmed by 5 bases and V by 9 bases; bases with no gene match: 9. The CDR3 consists of 14 residues. The chain's CDR3 is CASGTGDYQTEAFF. Here the CDR3 DNA reads TGTGCCAGTGGGACAGGGGATTACCAAACTGAAGCTTTCTTT.

The chain couples TRBV19 to TRBJ2-3; D gene unclear. V was pared by 5 bases and J by 1 base, with 7 bases between. Germline loops: CDR1 LNHDA, CDR2 SQIVND (reference sequence). This CDR3 contains 13 residues. The CDR3 region is CASSRLGTDTQYF. The CDR3 DNA reads TGTGCCAGTAGTCGACTGGGCACAGATACGCAGTATTTT.

The genes are TRBV7-2 and TRBJ2-7; no clear D. Trimming left V 2 bases short and J 5 bases short, with 13 bases between. This CDR3 contains 14 residues. CDR1 and CDR2 from the germline V gene are SGHTA and FQGNSA. Here the CDR3 DNA reads TGTGCCAGCAGCTTATACACGACTGGCAACGAGCAGTACTTC. Translated: CASSLYTTGNEQYF.